The next 32 T cell receptor beta chains were all read from a single sample in a study of CD8 T cells in Susac syndrome. The authors reverse transcribed about 0.5 to 1 ug RNA with random hexamers. MiXCR, applied by TCRdb to the immunoSEQ multiplex PCR reads, yields one record per CDR3 protein. The profile shows around 81,000 distinct CDR3 sequences, nearly 95% of them singletons. The sample consisted of CD8+ T cells from PBMCs. The receptors derive from a human donor with Susac syndrome.

This chain joins TRBV27 and TRBJ1-2; D remains ambiguous. Trimming left V 2 bases short and J 0 bases short, with 7 bases between. The CDR3 has 14 residues. CDR1 is MNHEY and CDR2 is SMNVEV in the germline V gene (reference sequence). CDR3 residues: CASSLSEANYGYTF. The CDR3 nucleotides are TGTGCCAGCAGTTTAAGCGAAGCTAACTATGGCTACACCTTC.

The rearrangement links TRBV6-1 to TRBJ2-7; a weak D match, TRBD2 (6 bases). Trimming took off 1 base at V and 3 bases at J, with 16 bases between the two ends. The length of the CDR3 is 16 residues. The germline V gene encodes CDR1 MNHNS and CDR2 SASEGT. The CDR3 spells CASSEGLAGLDYEQYF. The CDR3 DNA sequence: TGTGCCAGCAGTGAAGGGCTGGCGGGGTTGGACTACGAGCAGTACTTC.

The chain uses TRBV12-3 or TRBV12-4 and TRBJ2-2; D unresolved. The CDR3 is made up of 13 amino acids. V was pared by 5 bases and J by 2 bases, with 6 bases between. In nucleotides, the CDR3 is TGTGCCAGCAGTAACTTCAACACCGGGGAGCTGTTTTTT. Translated: CASSNFNTGELFF.

This sequence joins TRBV9 and TRBJ1-1; 10 positions match TRBD1. With 0 bases clipped from V and 3 bases from J, the junction kept 5 bases outside the gene matches. The CDR3 totals 16 residues. The germline CDR1 and CDR2 sequences are SGDLS and YYNGEE. The chain's CDR3 is CASSVGQGAYDTEAFF. CDR3 DNA sequence: TGTGCCAGCAGCGTAGGACAGGGGGCCTACGACACTGAAGCTTTCTTT.

The chain recombines TRBV20-1 with TRBJ2-1; 13 nucleotides align to TRBD2. Germline lookup yields CDR1 DFQATT and CDR2 SNEGSKA (reference sequence). The CDR3 is 16 residues long. The junction had 7 bases not matched to a gene; V was cut back by 6 bases and J by 2 bases. The CDR3 spells CSAPGLAGAPYNEQFF. DNA of the CDR3: TGCAGTGCCCCAGGACTAGCGGGGGCCCCCTACAATGAGCAGTTCTTC.

The genes are TRBV12-3 or TRBV12-4 and TRBJ2-5; 10 bases fit TRBD1. CDR3 length equals 17 residues. The junction had 12 bases not matched to a gene; V was cut back by 3 bases and J by 5 bases. For the CDR3, the DNA is TGTGCCAGCAGTTTGGAGTGGGGGACAGGGGTAGAGGAGACCCAGTACTTC. Its protein is CASSLEWGTGVEETQYF.

The chain has TRBV5-6 and TRBJ2-2, with a possible D match to TRBD1 (6 bases). Germline-derived CDR1 and CDR2 are SGHDT and YYEEEE. The CDR3 covers 13 residues. The V end lost 5 bases, the J end lost 5 bases, and 10 bases lay between the germline ends. The CDR3 sequence: CASRPTGTGELFF. CDR3 DNA sequence: TGTGCCAGCAGGCCTACAGGGACCGGGGAGCTGTTTTTT.

The chain uses TRBV25-1 and TRBJ2-6; 10 nucleotides align to TRBD1. After removal of 3 bases from V and 4 bases from J, the junction contained 6 bases not matched to a gene. The germline CDR1 and CDR2 sequences are MGHDK and SYGVNS. The CDR3 extends over 17 amino acids. The CDR3 nucleotides read TGTGCCAGCAGTGACCCCGGGACAGGGGTAGGGGCCAACGTCCTGACTTTC. Residues: CASSDPGTGVGANVLTF.

The genes are TRBV12-3 or TRBV12-4 and TRBJ1-5; tentative D call: TRBD1 (5 bases). This CDR3 has 14 residues. The V end was cut by 5 bases, the J end by 6 bases, with 14 bases between. The CDR3 sequence: CASSPQGSAQPQHF. CDR3 nucleotide sequence: TGTGCCAGCAGTCCGCAGGGTAGTGCTCAGCCCCAGCATTTT.

The rearrangement links TRBV7-9 to TRBJ2-7; 7 bases map to TRBD1. There are 14 residues in the CDR3. The trim removed 5 bases at V and 5 bases at J, leaving 9 bases unmatched. Germline V gene sequence: CDR1 SEHNR, CDR2 FQNEAQ (reference sequence). CDR3 sequence: CASSPRTGDNEQYF. The DNA of the CDR3 is TGTGCCAGCAGCCCAAGGACAGGTGACAACGAGCAGTACTTC.

The chain carries TRBV12-3 or TRBV12-4 and TRBJ2-1; D is tentatively TRBD1 or TRBD2 (5 bases each). Trimming took 4 bases from V and 7 from J, leaving 14 bases between them. CDR3 length equals 14 residues. DNA for the CDR3: TGTGCCAGCAGTTCCTCGGGGCTTGGGAATGAGCAGTTCTTC. Translating gives CASSSSGLGNEQFF.

The gene calls are TRBV15 and TRBJ2-2; D perhaps matches TRBD1 (6 bases). Germline V gene data show CDR1 as LNHNV and CDR2 as YYDKDF (reference sequence). The CDR3 spans 14 residues. The ends were cut back, 5 bases at V and 0 bases at J, with 7 bases in the middle. CDR3 sequence reads: CATSDRPNTGELFF. The CDR3 DNA sequence: TGTGCCACCAGCGACAGGCCGAACACCGGGGAGCTGTTTTTT.

The J gene is TRBJ2-1, the V gene TRBV27; 7 bases agree with TRBD2. Germline V gene sequence: CDR1 MNHEY, CDR2 SMNVEV (reference sequence). Trimming cost V 5 bases and J 4 bases; bases outside gene matches: 8. The CDR3 spans 15 residues. The CDR3 DNA follows: TGTGCCAGCAGTACGACCGGGGGGAAATACAATGAGCAGTTCTTC. Translation gives CASSTTGGKYNEQFF.

V is TRBV7-9 and J is TRBJ2-7, with 7 bases fitting TRBD2. J gave up 4 bases and V 0 bases, and 3 bases lay outside the gene matches. Germline CDR1 reads SEHNR; CDR2 reads FQNEAQ (reference sequence). The CDR3 runs to 14 residues. The CDR3 loop reads CASSLATSSYEQYF. CDR3 nucleotides: TGTGCCAGCAGCTTAGCGACTAGCTCGTACGAGCAGTACTTC.

V is TRBV5-1 and J is TRBJ1-2, with 7 nucleotides matching TRBD1. V lost 4 bases to trimming and J lost 3 bases; unmatched junction nucleotides: 9. Germline V gene sequence: CDR1 SGHRS, CDR2 YFSETQ. This CDR3 has 15 residues. CDR3 nucleotide sequence: TGCGCCAGCAGCATAAACAGGGGTTATGACTATGGCTACACCTTC. This sequence encodes CASSINRGYDYGYTF.

The gene calls are TRBV7-9 and TRBJ2-2; D could derive from TRBD1 or TRBD2 (5 bases each). Germline CDR1 and CDR2: SEHNR and FQNEAQ (reference sequence). V dropped 3 bases and J dropped 4 bases, with 9 bases sitting between them. The CDR3 consists of 14 residues. The CDR3 bases are TGTGCCAGCAGCTTTGGGACGGGCACCGGGGAGCTGTTTTTT. The encoded protein is CASSFGTGTGELFF. The entire variable domain, with the rest obtained from reference TRBV7-9 and TRBJ2-2, is as follows: DTGVSQNPRHKITKRGQNVTFRCDPISEHNRLYWYRQTLGQGPEFLTYFQNEAQLEKSRLLSDRFSAERPKGSFSTLEIQRTEQGDSAMYLCASSFGTGTGELFFGEGSRLTVL.

The chain has TRBV23-1 and TRBJ1-6, with 9 bases fitting TRBD1. TRBV23-1 is placed among ORFs of uncertain function. CDR3 length: 16 residues. V trimming: 3 bases; J trimming: 7 bases; junction bases outside the gene matches: 7. The CDR3 region has the DNA TGCGCCAGCAGTCAGGGACAGGGCGAAGGGAATTCACCCCTCCACTTT. Its translation: CASSQGQGEGNSPLHF.

This clonotype was counted a single time. The genes are TRBV29-1 and TRBJ2-6; D gene uncertain. This CDR3 has 14 amino acids. Germline CDR1 SQVTM, CDR2 ANQGSEA. Deletions cut 4 bases from V and 0 bases from J, with 7 bases between. This CDR3 reads CSVVLLSGANVLTF. The DNA for the CDR3 is TGCAGCGTTGTGCTCCTCTCTGGGGCCAACGTCCTGACTTTC.

This clonotype was picked up one time. This chain connects TRBV3-1 to TRBJ2-3, with D possibly TRBD2 on 6 matching bases. V lost 4 bases and J 0 bases, leaving 11 bases between the germline ends. CDR1 and CDR2 from the germline V gene are LGHDT and YNNKEL (reference sequence). CDR3 length equals 15 residues. Here the CDR3 DNA reads TGTGCCAGCAGCCTCGGGGGATTTAGCACAGATACGCAGTATTTT. Protein: CASSLGGFSTDTQYF.

V usage is TRBV4-3 and J usage is TRBJ2-3; D remains ambiguous. This CDR3 spans 16 amino acids. V dropped 1 base and J dropped 1 base, with 12 bases sitting between them. Germline CDR1 and CDR2: LGHNA and YSLEER. CDR3 DNA: TGCGCCAGCAGCCAAGTTTTGGGATCGCGCACAGATACGCAGTATTTT. Amino acid sequence: CASSQVLGSRTDTQYF.

The chain links TRBV4-3 to TRBJ1-2; 12 nucleotides align to TRBD1. Germline V gene data show CDR1 as LGHNA and CDR2 as YSLEER. V trimming: 4 bases; J trimming: 7 bases; junction bases outside the gene matches: 10. The CDR3 spans 16 residues. CDR3 sequence (DNA): TGCGCCAGCAGCCCGAGGGCGGGACAGGGGGCGCGTGGCTACACCTTC. It is translated as CASSPRAGQGARGYTF.

The chain combines TRBV7-9 with TRBJ1-6; D not certain. CDR1 is SEHNR, CDR2 FQNEAQ, per germline (reference sequence). This CDR3 spans 14 amino acids. Trimming shortened V by 4 bases and J by 6 bases, and 10 bases separated the two germline ends. CDR3 amino acids: CASSSGLSNSPLHF. CDR3 coding DNA: TGTGCCAGCAGCTCGGGATTGAGTAATTCACCCCTCCACTTT.

V and J are TRBV3-1 and TRBJ2-7; 9 positions match TRBD1. The CDR3 is 16 amino acids. Germline assignment: CDR1 LGHDT and CDR2 YNNKEL (reference sequence). V trimming: 0 bases; J trimming: 1 base; junction bases outside the gene matches: 4. CDR3 in amino acids: CASSQDRTGVSYEQYF. The DNA of the CDR3 is TGTGCCAGCAGCCAAGATAGGACAGGGGTATCCTACGAGCAGTACTTC.

V is TRBV7-9 and J is TRBJ1-3; possible D gene TRBD1, 5 bases. Germline V gives CDR1 SEHNR, CDR2 FQNEAQ (reference sequence). The CDR3 consists of 10 residues. Trimming pared 8 bases from V and 6 bases from J, leaving 5 bases between. DNA for the CDR3: TGTGCCAGCGGGGCAAACACCATATATTTT. It translates to CASGANTIYF. Looking up the rest from reference TRBV7-9 and TRBJ1-3 gives the full variable domain: DTGVSQNPRHKITKRGQNVTFRCDPISEHNRLYWYRQTLGQGPEFLTYFQNEAQLEKSRLLSDRFSAERPKGSFSTLEIQRTEQGDSAMYLCASGANTIYFGEGSWLTVV.

The chain recombines TRBV6-4 with TRBJ2-3; 14 bases agree with TRBD2. CDR1 and CDR2 (germline): MRHNA, SNTAGT. This CDR3 has 16 amino acids. The junction had 0 bases not matched to a gene; V was cut back by 0 bases and J by 4 bases. The CDR3 coding sequence is TGTGCCAGCAGTGACTCGACTAGCGGGGGGGCAGATACGCAGTATTTT. Translated: CASSDSTSGGADTQYF.

J is TRBJ2-7 and V is TRBV7-9, with a tentative D call TRBD2 (6 bases). Germline assignment: CDR1 SEHNR and CDR2 FQNEAQ (reference sequence). This CDR3 region has 15 residues. With 2 bases removed from V and 2 bases from J, the gap between germline ends came to 13 bases. The CDR3 region has the DNA TGTGCCAGCAGCTTATTGGGGGGTGTCCCCTACGAGCAGTACTTC. Its protein product is CASSLLGGVPYEQYF.

This chain connects TRBV20-1 to TRBJ1-1; 7 nucleotides align to TRBD1. CDR1 is DFQATT, CDR2 SNEGSKA, per germline (reference sequence). The CDR3 spans 14 residues. Trimming cost V 6 bases and J 2 bases; bases outside gene matches: 9. The CDR3 loop is CSAFRQGENTEAFF. The CDR3, as DNA: TGCAGTGCATTCCGACAGGGTGAAAACACTGAAGCTTTCTTT.

The V and J genes are TRBV27 and TRBJ2-7; a weak D match, TRBD2 (6 bases). Between the trimmed V and J ends, which lost 7 bases and 7 bases, there was a span of 11 bases. CDR1 MNHEY and CDR2 SMNVEV come from the germline V gene (reference sequence). The CDR3 has 11 residues. In nucleotides, the CDR3 is TGTGCCAGCACCCTCGGAGGGGAGCAGTACTTC. It codes for CASTLGGEQYF.

This chain connects TRBV7-2 to TRBJ1-3; D may be TRBD1 (5 bases). The CDR3 runs 18 residues. Germline assignment: CDR1 SGHTA and CDR2 FQGNSA. The V end lost 1 base, the J end lost 2 bases, and 18 bases lay between the germline ends. CDR3 in amino acids: CASSLVFQGDFPGNTIYF. Written as DNA, the CDR3 is TGTGCCAGCAGCTTAGTCTTTCAGGGTGATTTCCCTGGAAACACCATATATTTT.

The rearrangement uses TRBV29-1 and TRBJ1-2; D not certain. V was trimmed by 7 bases and J by 3 bases, leaving 15 bases between them. The CDR3 totals 13 residues. Germline CDR1 SQVTM, CDR2 ANQGSEA. The CDR3 DNA sequence: TGCAGCGGCCTGACGGACGGATACTATGGCTACACCTTC. Protein: CSGLTDGYYGYTF.

The V call is TRBV6-2 or TRBV6-3, the J call TRBJ2-2, with a weak D call TRBD2 (5 bases). Germline CDR1 is MNHEY and CDR2 is SVGEGT. V was pared by 0 bases and J by 6 bases, with 17 bases between. The CDR3 length is 17 residues. In DNA, the CDR3 is TGTGCCAGCAGTTACTCGGTCGAGGGCCCCGCGTCCGGGGAGCTGTTTTTT. Its translation: CASSYSVEGPASGELFF.

The chain links TRBV14 to TRBJ2-5, with D possibly being TRBD1 (5 bases). V lost 3 bases to trimming and J lost 1 base, with 6 bases between them. Germline V gives CDR1 SGHDN, CDR2 FVKESK. The CDR3 is 13 residues long. In DNA, the CDR3 is TGTGCCAGCAGCCACCAGGGCCAAGAGACCCAGTACTTC. This sequence encodes CASSHQGQETQYF. The whole variable domain, remainder taken from reference TRBV14 and TRBJ2-5, is EAGVTQFPSHSVIEKGQTVTLRCDPISGHDNLYWYRRVMGKEIKFLLHFVKESKQDESGMPNNRFLAERTGGTYSTLKVQPAELEDSGVYFCASSHQGQETQYFGPGTRLLVL.